The clone carrying this TCR beta chain was found many times. MiXCR was run by TCRdb on the 5' RACE reads, yielding one entry per CDR3 protein. The profile shows about 320,000 distinct CDR3 sequences, around 4.4% of them singletons. This record belongs to a study of T cells after yellow fever vaccination. V was cut by 3 bases and J by 12 bases, with 15 bases left in between. This CDR3 region has 13 residues. The germline CDR1 and CDR2 sequences are LGHDT and YNNKEL (reference sequence). The TCR sequence derives from a man between 18 and 35 years old who received the YFV17D yellow fever vaccine. The sample was PBMCs, taken 15 days after the yellow fever booster vaccination. The chain combines TRBV3-1 with TRBJ2-1; D ambiguous. This CDR3 reads CASSQAGPMGQFF. The CDR3 DNA reads TGTGCCAGCAGCCAGGCCGGACCAATGGGGCAGTTCTTC.